A selection of T cell receptor beta chains follows, all from one sample in a study of blood T cell repertoires in COVID-19. The data were produced by immunoSEQ multiplex PCR, yet TCRdb's version contains in-frame clones alone and is incomplete. The sample records fewer than 350,000 clones, roughly 86% being singletons. The sample consisted of peripheral blood. The receptors come from a man aged 18 to 30 with active or convalescent COVID-19. Each CDR3 is given without its conserved first and last residue. Fields, in order: V gene, CDR3 protein.

TRBV18,ASSPEAVEGVGQY
TRBV5-1,ASSATGRANEKLF
TRBV7-9,ASSLRTANTEAF
TRBV11-2,ASSFRPGQGDGELF
TRBV27,ASSPVLYEQY
TRBV9,ASSVAASGVETQY
TRBV7-2,ASSLGQSYGYT
TRBV13,ASSLGKTGAGANVLT
TRBV11-2,ASSSPRTGPRAF
TRBV6-5,ASSYWGRRFDTQY
TRBV18,ASSLGQGSGELF
TRBV7-3,ASSLTSGGSNEQF
TRBV12-3/TRBV12-4,ARPTGSGNTIY
TRBV19,ASSIAGGSEQY
TRBV11-2,ASSAVGGVANEKLF
TRBV7-9,ASSWYLDTSYNEQF
TRBV7-8,ASSLGRVEKLF
TRBV27,ASRAGVGANVLT
TRBV3-1/TRBV3-2,ASSQVQGPTYEQY
TRBV9,ASSGTGSNNEQF
TRBV12-3/TRBV12-4,ASSPDRVRGYT
TRBV6-1,ASSERGTNTEAF
TRBV7-9,ASSLNGYGGTEAF
TRBV3-1/TRBV3-2,ASSPFFGHQGGELF
TRBV19,ASSIVRDSRNEQF
TRBV6-1,ASSELLSGYEQY
TRBV18,ASSPADRAGDEQY
TRBV5-1,ASRGGREDSPLH
TRBV5-4,ASSLPSGGGNSYNEQF
TRBV12-3/TRBV12-4,ASSLGQFGEQY
TRBV20-1,SAGQFSEQF
TRBV7-8,ASSPRGAGASTDTQY
TRBV2,ASTRQANTEAF
TRBV7-9,ASSHPLDFYGYT
TRBV7-9,ASSEPGQGRNEQY
TRBV7-6,ASSPFTDDQPQH
TRBV7-2,ASSRQTGNTEAF
TRBV10-3,AIRAVGANEQY
TRBV27,ASSNRGVNTEAF
TRBV5-1,ASSDGTSGNSPLH
TRBV4-3,ASSQTGLAGVNTDTQY
TRBV20-1,SAQGSYEQY
TRBV5-1,ASSRRGDDRVTNNEQF
TRBV19,ASSARTSGGNNEQF
TRBV7-9,ASSLGQGGSYEQY
TRBV4-1,ASNPGWTANTEAF
TRBV6-5,ASRMAGSSYEQY
TRBV25-1,ASSEWQVQETQY